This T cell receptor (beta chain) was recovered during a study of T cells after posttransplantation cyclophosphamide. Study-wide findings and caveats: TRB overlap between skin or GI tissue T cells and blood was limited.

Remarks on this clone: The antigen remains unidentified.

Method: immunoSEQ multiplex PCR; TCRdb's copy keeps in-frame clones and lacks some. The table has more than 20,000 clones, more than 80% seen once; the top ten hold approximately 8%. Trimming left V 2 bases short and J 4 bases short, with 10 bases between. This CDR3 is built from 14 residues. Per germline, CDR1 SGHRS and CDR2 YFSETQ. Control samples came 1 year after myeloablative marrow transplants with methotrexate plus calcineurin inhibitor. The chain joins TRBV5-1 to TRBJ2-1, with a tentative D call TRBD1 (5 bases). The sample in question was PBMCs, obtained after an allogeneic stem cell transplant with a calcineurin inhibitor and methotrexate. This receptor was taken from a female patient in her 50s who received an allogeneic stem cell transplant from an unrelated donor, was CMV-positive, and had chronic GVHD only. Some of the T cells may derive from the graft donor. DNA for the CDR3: TGCGCCAGCAGCTTAAGGGGATATTACAATGAGCAGTTCTTC. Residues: CASSLRGYYNEQFF. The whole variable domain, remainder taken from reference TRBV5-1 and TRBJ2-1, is KAGVTQTPRYLIKTRGQQVTLSCSPISGHRSVSWYQQTPGQGLQFLFEYFSETQRNKGNFPGRFSGRQFSNSRSEMNVSTLELGDSALYLCASSLRGYYNEQFFGPGTRLTVL.